This TCR beta chain was profiled in a study of a mutant IDH1 vaccine in newly diagnosed glioma. Study-wide background: The treated population exhibited a male proportion of roughly 62%, a female proportion of around 40%, and a mean age of about 40 years. Notes on the study in general: Pseudoprogression appeared independent of alterations in top peripheral clonotypes. Evidence of vaccine-induced immune responses was documented in less than 95% of patients.

Time point denoted: baseline, week 1 (first vaccination visit). The treatment here: pre-vaccination baseline after standard-of-care therapy. Each tumor in the donors was a new WHO grade 3 or 4 astrocytoma, IDH1-mutant and ATRX-lost. Note on this clone: Its specificity is not known. The sample contains more than one DNA sequence encoding this CDR3.

Profiled with immunoSEQ multiplex PCR; TCRdb holds only in-frame clones, not every one. There are some 51,000 clones in the sample; over 60% occur only once, and 1.8% lies in the top ten. The CDR3 sequence is 15 residues long. Germline V gene data show CDR1 as KGHSH and CDR2 as LQKENI. The ends were cut back, 3 bases at V and 5 bases at J, with 14 bases in the middle. The source of this sequence is a middle-aged woman with glioma. The sequencing used PBMCs, collected from a glioma patient treated with radiotherapy, temozolomide or both. The chain recombines TRBV18 with TRBJ1-5, with a possible D match to TRBD1 (5 bases). CDR3 region: CASSPPGRGDQPQHF. The CDR3, as DNA: TGTGCCAGCTCACCTCCAGGGAGGGGCGATCAGCCCCAGCATTTT.